Following are 27 T cell receptor beta chains from one sample sequenced in a study of OX40 agonist ivuxolimab in advanced cancers. The repertoire was sequenced with immunoSEQ multiplex PCR; TCRdb's copy has only in-frame clones and lacks some. Of around 67,000 clones in the sample, roughly nine tenths were seen once. Source: CD4+ or CD8+ T cells sorted from blood, taken in a trial of the OX40 agonist ivuxolimab. These receptor sequences come from an adult with an advanced solid tumor such as melanoma, head and neck, liver or kidney cancer.

The chain has TRBV29-1 and TRBJ2-1, with 7 positions matching TRBD2. There are 14 residues in the CDR3. Germline lookup yields CDR1 SQVTM and CDR2 ANQGSEA. V shed 3 bases and J 7 bases; nucleotides not matched to a gene: 9. The CDR3 nucleotides are TGCAGCGTTGATGTGGGAGGGTCAGGGAATGAGCAGTTCTTC. It specifies CSVDVGGSGNEQFF.

The rearrangement uses TRBV27 and TRBJ2-7, with D possibly being TRBD1 (5 bases). Germline loops: CDR1 MNHEY, CDR2 SMNVEV (reference sequence). This CDR3 spans 15 amino acids. V was cut by 0 bases and J by 6 bases, with 15 bases left in between. CDR3 DNA: TGTGCCAGCAGTTTATCCCGCTCGGACACTTCCGAGCAGTACTTC. Protein product: CASSLSRSDTSEQYF.

The chain recombines TRBV28 with TRBJ2-7; 8 positions agree with TRBD1. Germline CDR1 MDHEN, CDR2 SYDVKM. Trimming took 6 bases from V and 1 from J; bases not matched to a gene: 8. This CDR3 is 15 amino acids long. The CDR3 here is CASRSQGARSYEQYF. As DNA, the CDR3 is TGTGCCAGCAGAAGTCAGGGGGCAAGGTCCTACGAGCAGTACTTC.

The genes are TRBV5-1 and TRBJ2-1, with unresolved D. The germline V and J ends were trimmed by 3 bases and 7 bases, with 17 bases remaining between them. The CDR3 has 15 residues. Germline V gene lookup returns CDR1 SGHRS and CDR2 YFSETQ. CDR3 protein: CASSSSTARANEQFF. CDR3 nucleotides: TGCGCCAGCAGCTCTAGTACAGCCCGGGCGAATGAGCAGTTCTTC.

The rearrangement joins TRBV6-1 to TRBJ1-5; 8 nucleotides line up with TRBD1. The CDR3 spans 16 residues. From germline, CDR1 is MNHNS and CDR2 SASEGT. The V gene end was trimmed by 4 bases and the J gene end by 6 bases; junction bases not matched to a gene: 11. CDR3 in DNA: TGTGCCAGCAGTGCTGTCGGACAGGGAGGCAGTCAGCCCCAGCATTTT. Residues: CASSAVGQGGSQPQHF.

The V and J genes are TRBV6-4 and TRBJ2-7; tentative D call: TRBD1 (5 bases). The CDR3 totals 17 residues. V gave up 2 bases and J gave up 2 bases, with 19 bases separating them. The germline V gene has CDR1 MRHNA and CDR2 SNTAGT. The CDR3 sequence is CASSDEAGRRLPYEQYF. The CDR3 DNA is TGTGCCAGCAGTGACGAGGCAGGGCGAAGGCTACCCTACGAGCAGTACTTC.

The chain joins TRBV4-1 to TRBJ2-5; D possibly corresponds to TRBD2 (6 bases). Germline CDR1 reads MGHRA; CDR2 reads YSYEKL. The CDR3 loop spans 17 amino acids. V lost 4 bases, J lost 5 bases, and 23 bases lay in between. The CDR3 nucleotides read TGCGCCAGCAGCCCTCCCTTTACGACTAGTCGATGGGAGACCCAGTACTTC. It translates to CASSPPFTTSRWETQYF.

The rearrangement joins TRBV11-3 to TRBJ2-7, with 7 bases that match TRBD1. This CDR3 comprises 14 residues. V trimming: 3 bases; J trimming: 3 bases; junction bases outside the gene matches: 5. CDR1 and CDR2 from the germline V gene are SGHNT and YENEEA. CDR3 nucleotides: TGTGCCAGCAGCTTCGGGACAGTCGGCTACGAGCAGTACTTC. Translated: CASSFGTVGYEQYF.

V gene TRBV7-6 combines with J gene TRBJ2-7; D is perhaps TRBD2 (5 bases). This CDR3 is 15 amino acids long. V was clipped by 5 bases and J by 0 bases, with 14 bases between them. Per the germline V gene, CDR1 is SGHVS and CDR2 is FNYEAQ. The CDR3 DNA follows: TGTGCCAGCAGCCCGCACGGACTTGGCTCCTACGAGCAGTACTTC. Its protein is CASSPHGLGSYEQYF.

The CDR3 loop is CAWASSASTDTQYF. In DNA form, the CDR3 reads TGTGCCTGGGCCTCTAGTGCTAGCACAGATACGCAGTATTTT. This chain joins TRBV30 and TRBJ2-3; D is undetermined. Germline CDR1 reads GTSNPN; CDR2 reads SVGIG (reference sequence). The V end was cut by 5 bases, the J end by 0 bases, with 12 bases between. This CDR3 contains 14 residues.

This rearrangement joins TRBV7-2 to TRBJ2-7, with D perhaps matching TRBD2 (6 bases). The CDR3 is 17 residues long. The germline gives CDR1 SGHTA, CDR2 FQGNSA. Trimming left V 1 base short and J 3 bases short, with 19 bases between. The CDR3 nucleotides are TGTGCCAGCAGCTTAGTAGCGGCAGGGCCAATTTTCTACGAGCAGTACTTC. This translates into CASSLVAAGPIFYEQYF.

The chain has TRBV9 and TRBJ1-1; weak D call: TRBD1 (6 bases). The ends were cut back, 3 bases at V and 5 bases at J, with 23 bases in the middle. The CDR3 extends over 17 amino acids. CDR1 SGDLS and CDR2 YYNGEE come from the germline V gene. The CDR3 sequence is CASSALPQGLGRTEAFF. The CDR3 nucleotides are TGTGCCAGCAGCGCTCTTCCCCAGGGGTTGGGTAGGACTGAAGCTTTCTTT.

This sequence joins TRBV4-3 and TRBJ1-6; a weak D match, TRBD1 (5 bases). This CDR3 has 16 residues. V was shortened by 2 bases and J by 7 bases, with 15 bases between the two germline ends. The germline gives CDR1 LGHNA, CDR2 YSLEER. The CDR3: CASSQFAGTGNSPLHF. CDR3 in DNA: TGCGCCAGCAGCCAATTCGCGGGGACTGGAAATTCACCCCTCCACTTT.

The genes are TRBV10-2 and TRBJ2-2; the D gene could be TRBD1 or TRBD2 (5 bases each). In germline, CDR1 is WSHSY, CDR2 SAAADI. The V gene lost 0 bases and the J gene lost 2 bases, with 10 bases spanning the gap. This CDR3 has 16 residues. In DNA, the CDR3 is TGCGCCAGCAGTGAGTCGGGACGGATAAACACCGGGGAGCTGTTTTTT. Translation gives CASSESGRINTGELFF.

The rearrangement links TRBV19 to TRBJ2-7, with unresolved D. V lost 5 bases, J lost 1 base, and 9 bases lay in between. The CDR3 extends over 13 amino acids. Germline CDR1 is LNHDA and CDR2 is SQIVND (reference sequence). The CDR3 reads CASSLDFSYEQYF. CDR3 nucleotides: TGTGCCAGTAGTCTTGACTTTTCCTACGAGCAGTACTTC.

The chain is built from TRBV9 and TRBJ2-1; perhaps TRBD1 as D (6 bases). There are 16 residues in the CDR3. In germline, CDR1 is SGDLS, CDR2 YYNGEE. The V gene lost 2 bases and the J gene lost 0 bases, with 12 bases spanning the gap. In DNA, the CDR3 is TGTGCCAGCAGCGTTGGGGGCTCTTTCTCCTACAATGAGCAGTTCTTC. It is translated as CASSVGGSFSYNEQFF.

A single count supports this clone. This sequence joins TRBV6-1 and TRBJ1-6; D not certain. This CDR3 has 13 amino acids. V dropped 2 bases and J dropped 2 bases, with 1 base sitting between them. The V gene's germline CDR1 is MNHNS and CDR2 SASEGT. CDR3 amino acids: CASSEPYNSPLHF. CDR3 DNA sequence: TGTGCCAGCAGTGAACCCTATAATTCACCCCTCCACTTT.

This sequence joins TRBV7-2 and TRBJ2-3, with 10 bases matching TRBD2. The junction had 8 bases not matched to a gene; V was cut back by 0 bases and J by 5 bases. There are 17 residues in the CDR3. Looked up from germline, CDR1 is SGHTA and CDR2 is FQGNSA. CDR3: CASSLALVAGGLDTQYF. In DNA, the CDR3 is TGTGCCAGCAGCTTAGCGCTGGTAGCGGGGGGTTTAGATACGCAGTATTTT.

This chain joins TRBV11-3 and TRBJ1-5; D is undetermined. This CDR3 is 11 amino acids long. Germline CDR1 SGHNT, CDR2 YENEEA. The CDR3 spells CDLGYRRREHF. The CDR3 nucleotides read TGTGACCTGGGGTATCGCCGAAGGGAGCATTTT.

The chain couples TRBV27 to TRBJ2-7; no clear D. This CDR3 is 19 amino acids long. Germline V gene lookup returns CDR1 MNHEY and CDR2 SMNVEV (reference sequence). The V gene lost 3 bases and the J gene lost 3 bases, with 27 bases spanning the gap. The CDR3 nucleotides are TGTGCCAGCAGTTTTGCAGCGCGTACCCGGGCGGACCGATACTACGAGCAGTACTTC. This codes for CASSFAARTRADRYYEQYF.

For the CDR3, the DNA is TGTGCCAGTAGTACGCCTAGCGGATCCTACAATGAGCAGTTCTTC. Translating gives CASSTPSGSYNEQFF. The chain joins TRBV19 to TRBJ2-1; 7 nucleotides align to TRBD2. J gave up 1 base and V 4 bases, and 4 bases lay outside the gene matches. Germline CDR1 reads LNHDA; CDR2 reads SQIVND (reference sequence). The CDR3 totals 15 residues.

The chain joins TRBV29-1 to TRBJ2-5; 8 nucleotides agree with TRBD1. CDR1 and CDR2 from the germline V gene are SQVTM and ANQGSEA. Trimming removed 7 bases from V and 1 base from J; junction bases left unmatched: 8. The CDR3 contains 14 residues. Here the CDR3 reads CSAALTGAQETQYF. The CDR3 region has the DNA TGCAGCGCTGCATTGACAGGGGCCCAAGAGACCCAGTACTTC.

The chain joins TRBV6-6 to TRBJ2-7; D is uncertain. V was clipped by 1 base and J by 4 bases, with 8 bases between them. This CDR3 is built from 13 residues. Germline lookup yields CDR1 MNHNY and CDR2 SVGAGI (reference sequence). The CDR3 region has the DNA TGTGCCAGCAGTTACTTGGCGGAATACGAGCAGTACTTC. Protein: CASSYLAEYEQYF.

Only one count was recorded for this clone. A junction boundary mismatches the germline segment, possibly from a read error. This chain links TRBV28 with TRBJ2-5; D is ambiguous. The CDR3 loop spans 15 amino acids. Germline CDR1 reads MDHEN; CDR2 reads SYDVKM. CDR3 DNA sequence: TGTGTCAGCAGTTTACTCGAGGTGTCTGGGGAGACCCAGTACTTC. Amino acid sequence: CVSSLLEVSGETQYF. Complete variable domain (other parts from reference TRBV28 and TRBJ2-5): DVKVTQSSRYLVKRTGEKVFLECVQDMDHENMFWYRQDPGLGLRLIYFSYDVKMKEKGDIPEGYSVSREKKERFSLILESASTNQTSMYLCVSSLLEVSGETQYFGPGTRLLVL.

This rearrangement joins TRBV6-5 to TRBJ1-6; maybe TRBD1 (6 bases). The V gene lost 4 bases and the J gene lost 8 bases, with 15 bases spanning the gap. In germline, CDR1 is MNHEY, CDR2 SVGAGI. This CDR3 spans 15 amino acids. In DNA, the CDR3 is TGTGCCAGCAGTTCCGAAGGACAGACCTATTCACCCCTCCACTTT. Protein sequence: CASSSEGQTYSPLHF.

This sequence joins TRBV28 and TRBJ2-7, with 7 bases that match TRBD1. The CDR3 spans 14 residues. V lost 6 bases and J lost 6; bases outside the gene matches: 11. Germline CDR1 MDHEN, CDR2 SYDVKM. The CDR3 DNA follows: TGTGCCAGCAGAACCCAGGGACAGAGTGGCGAGCAGTACTTC. Its protein product is CASRTQGQSGEQYF.

This chain connects TRBV10-3 to TRBJ1-5, with TRBD1 matching 9 bases. Germline V lookup: CDR1 ENHRY, CDR2 SYGVKD. The CDR3 contains 16 residues. Trimming took 3 bases from V and 5 from J; bases not matched to a gene: 8. Here the CDR3 DNA reads TGTGCCATCAGTGACCCGGGACAGGGCCAATATCAGCCCCAGCATTTT. Its protein product is CAISDPGQGQYQPQHF.